Listed here are 30 T cell receptor beta chains from one sample, sequenced in a study of blood T cell repertoires in COVID-19. Assay used: immunoSEQ multiplex PCR; TCRdb lists only in-frame clones, some missing. Of more than 95,000 clones listed, about 89% are singletons. The material sequenced was peripheral blood. All receptors derive from a human donor in a cohort sampled during active COVID-19.

V usage is TRBV28 and J usage is TRBJ2-3; 8 bases fit TRBD1. Germline trimming cut 2 bases from V and 6 bases from J; bases unmatched to any gene: 13. This CDR3 has 17 amino acids. The germline V gene encodes CDR1 MDHEN and CDR2 SYDVKM. The DNA of the CDR3 is TGTGCCAGCAGTTTAACCGGGACAGGCGTACAGGGGGATACGCAGTATTTT. It yields the protein CASSLTGTGVQGDTQYF.

V usage is TRBV6-6 and J usage is TRBJ2-2; D unresolved. Trimming pared 6 bases from V and 1 base from J, leaving 15 bases between. The CDR3 runs 16 residues. Germline V gene data show CDR1 as MNHNY and CDR2 as SVGAGI (reference sequence). The CDR3 DNA sequence: TGTGCCAGCAGCCCATTTCTAGACTTGAACACCGGGGAGCTGTTTTTT. This gives the protein CASSPFLDLNTGELFF.

The rearrangement joins TRBV7-8 to TRBJ2-2; TRBD1 matches at 8 bases. The CDR3 extends over 21 amino acids. Germline V gene sequence: CDR1 SGHVS, CDR2 FQNEAQ. V trimming: 0 bases; J trimming: 1 base; junction bases outside the gene matches: 16. CDR3 region: CASSLAVSRARTGKNTGELFF. CDR3 nucleotide sequence: TGTGCCAGCAGCTTAGCGGTTAGCAGAGCAAGGACAGGGAAGAACACCGGGGAGCTGTTTTTT.

The chain joins TRBV5-1 to TRBJ2-7, with D tentatively TRBD1 (7 bases). V lost 4 bases, J lost 6 bases, and 20 bases lay in between. The length of the CDR3 is 15 residues. The germline CDR1 and CDR2 sequences are SGHRS and YFSETQ. The CDR3 DNA reads as TGCGCCAGCAGCCAACCGGGCAGGGGGGCTGGCGAGCAGTACTTC. Translating it yields CASSQPGRGAGEQYF.

The rearrangement uses TRBV10-2 and TRBJ2-3; 9 bases agree with TRBD2. After removal of 3 bases from V and 5 bases from J, the junction contained 12 bases not matched to a gene. CDR3 length: 17 amino acids. CDR1 and CDR2 from the germline V gene are WSHSY and SAAADI. CDR3 DNA sequence: TGCGCCAGCAGTGAATGGCTTGCGGGAGGGCGGGGAGATACGCAGTATTTT. Translated: CASSEWLAGGRGDTQYF.

This chain uses TRBV6-6 with TRBJ1-6; D is possibly TRBD1 (5 bases). Germline lookup yields CDR1 MNHNY and CDR2 SVGAGI (reference sequence). The CDR3 totals 14 residues. The germline V and J ends were trimmed by 2 bases and 13 bases, with 15 bases remaining between them. CDR3 in amino acids: CASSYIGGPTPLHF. CDR3 nucleotide sequence: TGTGCCAGCAGTTACATCGGGGGTCCGACGCCCCTCCACTTT.

This clone occurred once. V is TRBV9 and J is TRBJ1-5; maybe TRBD1 (5 bases). V lost 0 bases and J lost 7, with 20 bases in between. Germline V CDR1 and CDR2: SGDLS, YYNGEE. The CDR3 totals 17 residues. The CDR3 sequence: CASSVATFRVAGQPQHF. CDR3 nucleotides: TGTGCCAGCAGCGTAGCTACCTTCAGGGTAGCTGGGCAGCCCCAGCATTTT.

The V call is TRBV28, the J call TRBJ1-6; weak D call: TRBD1 (6 bases). The CDR3 is made up of 15 amino acids. V was clipped by 7 bases and J by 2 bases, with 12 bases between them. CDR1 MDHEN and CDR2 SYDVKM come from the germline V gene. CDR3: CASKQGSTYNSPLHF. The CDR3 DNA follows: TGTGCCAGCAAACAGGGATCAACCTATAATTCACCCCTCCACTTT.

The V and J genes are TRBV6-5 and TRBJ2-4, with TRBD1 as a possible D gene (7 bases). CDR1 and CDR2 from the germline V gene are MNHEY and SVGAGI. The CDR3 sequence is 15 residues long. Trimming removed 10 bases at V and 0 bases at J, with 16 bases between. CDR3 coding DNA: TGTGCCACCCGCGGGGACAGACTAGCCAAAAACATTCAGTACTTC. It is translated as CATRGDRLAKNIQYF.

The chain has TRBV27 and TRBJ1-6, with 10 bases lining up with TRBD1. The CDR3 is 15 residues long. J gave up 10 bases and V 2 bases, and 5 bases lay outside the gene matches. The germline gives CDR1 MNHEY, CDR2 SMNVEV (reference sequence). CDR3 nucleotides: TGTGCCAGCAGTTTAGGGACAGGGGCCCGATCACCCCTCCACTTT. This gives the protein CASSLGTGARSPLHF.

In DNA form, the CDR3 reads TGTGCCACCAGCAGGGGAACAGGGATCATCGGGGAGCTGTTTTTT. This encodes CATSRGTGIIGELFF. This chain links TRBV15 with TRBJ2-2; D might be TRBD1 (6 bases). Germline CDR1 LNHNV, CDR2 YYDKDF (reference sequence). This CDR3 is 15 amino acids long. The V and J ends lost 3 bases and 7 bases respectively, with 15 bases between them.

The CDR3 coding sequence is TGCAGCGTTGTAGTAGCCTGGGATGAGCAGTTCTTC. It translates to CSVVVAWDEQFF. The chain links TRBV29-1 to TRBJ2-1; D unclear. Germline loops: CDR1 SQVTM, CDR2 ANQGSEA. The CDR3 length is 12 residues. Trimming pared 4 bases from V and 8 bases from J, leaving 12 bases between.

The chain couples TRBV6-5 to TRBJ1-4, with 9 positions matching TRBD1. CDR1 MNHEY and CDR2 SVGAGI come from the germline V gene. After removal of 7 bases from V and 5 bases from J, the junction contained 5 bases not matched to a gene. The CDR3 is 14 residues long. CDR3: CASMNRGRNEKLFF. CDR3 coding DNA: TGTGCCAGCATGAACAGGGGGCGGAATGAAAAACTGTTTTTT.

V gene TRBV25-1 combines with J gene TRBJ1-2, with a tentative D call TRBD1 (5 bases). Germline values: CDR1 MGHDK, CDR2 SYGVNS. This CDR3 comprises 14 residues. Trimming shortened V by 2 bases and J by 7 bases, and 14 bases separated the two germline ends. CDR3 region: CASSEMGREVGYTF. CDR3 coding DNA: TGTGCCAGCAGTGAAATGGGCAGGGAAGTTGGCTACACCTTC.

This clone was counted once. The genes are TRBV5-5 and TRBJ1-2, with D perhaps matching TRBD1 (6 bases). Trimming removed 6 bases at V and 4 bases at J, with 22 bases between. This CDR3 spans 16 amino acids. Germline lookup yields CDR1 SGHKS and CDR2 YYEKEE (reference sequence). CDR3 residues: CASNFIPGQLGYGYTF. The CDR3 nucleotides are TGTGCCAGCAACTTTATTCCGGGACAATTGGGCTATGGCTACACCTTC. The whole variable domain, remainder taken from reference TRBV5-5 and TRBJ1-2, is DAGVTQSPTHLIKTRGQQVTLRCSPISGHKSVSWYQQVLGQGPQFIFQYYEKEERGRGNFPDRFSARQFPNYSSELNVNALLLGDSALYLCASNFIPGQLGYGYTFGSGTRLTVV.

V and J are TRBV7-9 and TRBJ1-4; 7 bases fit TRBD1. The CDR3 extends over 14 amino acids. The V gene's germline CDR1 is SEHNR and CDR2 FQNEAQ (reference sequence). V shed 5 bases, J shed 3 bases, and the junction held 3 bases outside the gene matches. In DNA form, the CDR3 reads TGTGCCAGCAGCCAGGGACAGTCTAATGAAAAACTGTTTTTT. Translation gives CASSQGQSNEKLFF.

This clone was recorded once. This sequence joins TRBV10-3 and TRBJ2-1, with a tentative D call TRBD2 (6 bases). The germline V and J ends were trimmed by 6 bases and 3 bases, with 21 bases remaining between them. This CDR3 comprises 17 residues. Per germline, CDR1 ENHRY and CDR2 SYGVKD. In DNA form, the CDR3 reads TGTGCCATCAGCTCTTGGCGTAGCGGACCATACTACAATGAGCAGTTCTTC. Translating it yields CAISSWRSGPYYNEQFF.

This chain links TRBV6-1 with TRBJ2-7, with TRBD2 identical over 8 bases. Per the germline V gene, CDR1 is MNHNS and CDR2 is SASEGT. V dropped 2 bases and J dropped 6; count of bases not matched to a gene: 12. The CDR3 loop spans 16 amino acids. The CDR3 nucleotides are TGTGCCAGCAGTGAATCGATCGCGGGAGGAACCGGCGAGCAGTACTTC. Protein: CASSESIAGGTGEQYF.

V is TRBV11-3 and J is TRBJ2-1; D possibly corresponds to TRBD2 (6 bases). The CDR3 contains 16 residues. The V end lost 1 base, the J end lost 3 bases, and 13 bases lay between the germline ends. The germline gives CDR1 SGHNT, CDR2 YENEEA. This CDR3 is CASSLGGVLVYNEQFF. The CDR3 DNA is TGTGCCAGCAGCTTAGGGGGGGTACTAGTCTACAATGAGCAGTTCTTC.

This clone has only a few counts. This chain uses TRBV7-2 with TRBJ1-5; D call uncertain. The CDR3 runs 15 residues. The V end was cut by 3 bases, the J end by 1 base, with 10 bases between. CDR1 SGHTA and CDR2 FQGNSA come from the germline V gene. Here the CDR3 DNA reads TGTGCCAGCAGCTTCTCAGTGATGAGCAATCAGCCCCAGCATTTT. It yields the protein CASSFSVMSNQPQHF.

The chain employs TRBV11-2 and TRBJ2-7, with D maybe TRBD2 (5 bases). This CDR3 is built from 17 residues. The V gene lost 2 bases and the J gene lost 2 bases, with 19 bases spanning the gap. From germline, CDR1 is SGHAT and CDR2 FQNNGV. CDR3 in amino acids: CASSLSRGGRETYEQYF. The CDR3 DNA sequence: TGTGCCAGCAGCTTATCCCGAGGAGGACGGGAAACCTACGAGCAGTACTTC.

The CDR3 reads CASSPRRGNIRQNTEAFF. CDR3 nucleotides: TGTGCCAGCTCACCAAGACGGGGAAACATAAGACAGAACACTGAAGCTTTCTTT. The chain joins TRBV18 to TRBJ1-1; no definite D call. The CDR3 is 18 amino acids. Germline V CDR1 and CDR2: KGHSH, LQKENI. The V end was cut by 2 bases, the J end by 1 base, with 20 bases between.

The chain employs TRBV9 and TRBJ1-6; weak D call: TRBD1 (5 bases). This CDR3 is built from 15 residues. CDR1 SGDLS and CDR2 YYNGEE come from the germline V gene. The V and J ends lost 0 bases and 7 bases respectively, with 11 bases between them. The CDR3 nucleotides are TGTGCCAGCAGCGTAGAAGGGACTCTAAATTCACCCCTCCACTTT. This encodes CASSVEGTLNSPLHF.

The table lists this clone with a count of one. The V call is TRBV5-1, the J call TRBJ2-7; 10 bases match TRBD1. The germline V gene encodes CDR1 SGHRS and CDR2 YFSETQ. The CDR3 loop spans 16 amino acids. The ends lost 3 bases at V and 0 bases at J; junction bases unmatched: 6. The CDR3 region has the DNA TGCGCCAGCAGCTGGACAGGGGGGTCCTCCTCCTACGAGCAGTACTTC. This sequence encodes CASSWTGGSSSYEQYF.

The chain couples TRBV3-1 (or the pseudogene TRBV3-2) to TRBJ1-3, with D possibly matching TRBD1 (6 bases). The CDR3 is 18 residues long. CDR1 is LGHDT, CDR2 YNNKEL, per germline (reference sequence). The V gene lost 1 base and the J gene lost 3 bases, with 19 bases spanning the gap. The CDR3 loop is CASSQGGRGARNGNTIYF. The DNA of the CDR3 is TGTGCCAGCAGCCAAGGAGGGCGGGGGGCGCGAAATGGAAACACCATATATTTT.

The chain employs TRBV24-1 and TRBJ2-4; D possibly corresponds to TRBD1 (5 bases). Germline-derived CDR1 and CDR2 are KGHDR and SFDVKD. This CDR3 comprises 17 residues. Trimming pared 5 bases from V and 1 base from J, leaving 17 bases between. CDR3 residues: CATSAAEGVNAKNIQYF. Here the CDR3 DNA reads TGTGCCACCAGTGCCGCCGAAGGGGTTAATGCCAAAAACATTCAGTACTTC.

V gene TRBV4-2 combines with J gene TRBJ2-7, with TRBD1 identical over 10 bases. The V gene end was trimmed by 1 base and the J gene end by 3 bases; junction bases not matched to a gene: 3. The CDR3 is made up of 15 amino acids. The germline gives CDR1 LGHNA, CDR2 YNFKEQ. CDR3 sequence reads: CASSQGQGAVYEQYF. CDR3 nucleotides: TGTGCCAGCAGCCAAGGACAGGGGGCTGTCTACGAGCAGTACTTC.

This sequence joins TRBV2 and TRBJ2-5, with 7 bases identical to TRBD1. Trimming at V came to 3 bases and at J to 0 bases, leaving 4 bases not matched to a gene. Per germline, CDR1 SNHLY and CDR2 FYNNEI. The CDR3 runs to 15 residues. CDR3: CASSDVRGYQETQYF. For the CDR3, the DNA is TGTGCCAGCAGTGATGTCAGGGGGTACCAAGAGACCCAGTACTTC.

The V call is TRBV18, the J call TRBJ2-4; D gene unclear. Per the germline V gene, CDR1 is KGHSH and CDR2 is LQKENI. Trimming cost V 5 bases and J 1 base, with 18 bases left between them. The CDR3 has 17 amino acids. CDR3 in DNA: TGTGCCAGCTCATCCCCTGGGTCTCGGGTCGCCAAAAACATTCAGTACTTC. Protein sequence: CASSSPGSRVAKNIQYF.

This rearrangement joins TRBV5-1 to TRBJ1-3; TRBD1 agrees at 9 bases. Losses at the gene ends were 3 bases for V and 3 bases for J; bases not matched to a gene: 7. Germline V lookup: CDR1 SGHRS, CDR2 YFSETQ. CDR3 length: 16 residues. The CDR3 is CASSSKGQGIGNTIYF. DNA for the CDR3: TGCGCCAGCAGCTCCAAGGGACAGGGCATTGGAAACACCATATATTTT. Full variable domain (missing parts from reference TRBV5-1 and TRBJ1-3): KAGVTQTPRYLIKTRGQQVTLSCSPISGHRSVSWYQQTPGQGLQFLFEYFSETQRNKGNFPGRFSGRQFSNSRSEMNVSTLELGDSALYLCASSSKGQGIGNTIYFGEGSWLTVV.